One sample yielded the 13 T cell receptor beta chains listed below, sequenced in a study of blood T cells in healthy people across ages. With a J-beta primer mix and a sample-barcoded 5' primer, a second PCR ran 7 to 11 cycles. MiXCR, applied by TCRdb to the 5' RACE reads, yields one record per CDR3 protein. The sample shows over a million distinct CDR3 sequences, 40% to 45% of them seen only once. Sequenced: blood. The receptors here all came from an older woman in good health.

This clonotype occurred a few times. This chain links TRBV29-1 with TRBJ2-7, with TRBD1 as a possible D gene (5 bases). Germline CDR1 and CDR2: SQVTM and ANQGSEA. This CDR3 has 12 residues. Trimming took 4 bases from V and 5 from J, leaving 12 bases between them. The CDR3 region has the DNA TGCAGCGTTGGAAGAGACAGCCACGAGCAGTACTTC. Translated: CSVGRDSHEQYF.

This chain joins TRBV6-6 and TRBJ1-5; D might be TRBD1 (5 bases). This CDR3 has 15 amino acids. Germline V gives CDR1 MNHNY, CDR2 SVGAGI (reference sequence). V was clipped by 8 bases and J by 4 bases, with 18 bases between them. The CDR3 sequence is CASQRGGRLNQPQHF. CDR3 in DNA: TGTGCCAGCCAACGGGGCGGGAGACTGAATCAGCCCCAGCATTTT.

The gene calls are TRBV11-2 and TRBJ2-1; 8 bases map to TRBD2. Germline V gene lookup returns CDR1 SGHAT and CDR2 FQNNGV. CDR3 length: 16 amino acids. With V trimmed by 5 bases and J by 4 bases, 10 bases remained unmatched. The DNA of the CDR3 is TGTGCCAGCAGCCCCGTGACGGGAGGGCTTTACAATGAGCAGTTCTTC. It encodes CASSPVTGGLYNEQFF.

The chain couples TRBV5-5 to TRBJ2-7; 8 bases agree with TRBD2. This CDR3 is 16 amino acids long. Germline V gene lookup returns CDR1 SGHKS and CDR2 YYEKEE (reference sequence). V was pared by 0 bases and J by 2 bases, with 7 bases of the junction left unmatched. Here the CDR3 reads CASSLGKGLGTYEQYF. In nucleotides, the CDR3 is TGTGCCAGCAGCTTGGGGAAGGGACTAGGAACCTACGAGCAGTACTTC. The complete variable domain, with remaining parts taken from reference TRBV5-5 and TRBJ2-7, reads DAGVTQSPTHLIKTRGQQVTLRCSPISGHKSVSWYQQVLGQGPQFIFQYYEKEERGRGNFPDRFSARQFPNYSSELNVNALLLGDSALYLCASSLGKGLGTYEQYFGPGTRLTVT.

This clonotype was seen a few times. This rearrangement joins TRBV19 to TRBJ2-1; the match to TRBD1 covers 7 bases. The CDR3 runs 14 residues. CDR1 is LNHDA, CDR2 SQIVND, per germline (reference sequence). Losses at the gene ends were 3 bases for V and 2 bases for J; bases not matched to a gene: 1. CDR3 amino acids: CASSIGTAYNEQFF. The CDR3 DNA reads TGTGCCAGTAGTATCGGGACAGCCTACAATGAGCAGTTCTTC.

This chain joins TRBV7-2 and TRBJ2-5, with D perhaps TRBD2 (5 bases). V lost 6 bases, J lost 4 bases, and 18 bases lay in between. CDR3 length: 15 residues. Germline V CDR1 and CDR2: SGHTA, FQGNSA. The CDR3 DNA follows: TGTGCCAGCAGGCCCTCCGGGCCGGGGTTAGAGACCCAGTACTTC. Amino acids: CASRPSGPGLETQYF. The full variable domain, rest sourced from reference TRBV7-2 and TRBJ2-5, is GAGVSQSPSNKVTEKGKDVELRCDPISGHTALYWYRQSLGQGLEFLIYFQGNSAPDKSGLPSDRFSAERTGGSVSTLTIQRTQQEDSAVYLCASRPSGPGLETQYFGPGTRLLVL.

This clonotype came up many times. The chain couples TRBV10-3 to TRBJ2-7; D call uncertain. CDR1 is ENHRY, CDR2 SYGVKD, per germline. V gave up 6 bases and J gave up 0 bases, with 9 bases separating them. This CDR3 is 13 amino acids long. The CDR3 loop is CAIRTGNSYEQYF. The CDR3 DNA reads as TGTGCCATCAGGACCGGTAACTCCTACGAGCAGTACTTC.

This clonotype was seen a few times. The rearrangement links TRBV7-3 to TRBJ2-3; weak D call: TRBD2 (6 bases). The CDR3 contains 14 residues. The V end lost 4 bases, the J end lost 7 bases, and 15 bases lay between the germline ends. Germline V gives CDR1 SGHTA, CDR2 FQGTGA. CDR3 residues: CASSSGLGGNTQYF. In DNA form, the CDR3 reads TGTGCCAGCAGCTCAGGACTGGGCGGGAATACGCAGTATTTT.

V is TRBV12-5 and J is TRBJ2-1, with TRBD1 matching 8 bases. The CDR3 runs 15 residues. The ends lost 6 bases at V and 5 bases at J; junction bases unmatched: 9. Germline values: CDR1 LGHNT, CDR2 FRNRAP. The DNA for the CDR3 is TGTGCTAGTGGCTTAGGACAGGGCATCCACAATGAGCAGTTCTTC. This gives the protein CASGLGQGIHNEQFF.

The chain employs TRBV28 and TRBJ1-6; no reliable D call. The germline V gene has CDR1 MDHEN and CDR2 SYDVKM. The CDR3 totals 17 residues. The V end was cut by 8 bases, the J end by 5 bases, with 22 bases between. The CDR3 nucleotides are TGTGCCAGCCTAAGCTACAATGAGGGCGGCGATAATTCACCCCTCCACTTT. It codes for CASLSYNEGGDNSPLHF. Full variable domain (missing parts from reference TRBV28 and TRBJ1-6): DVKVTQSSRYLVKRTGEKVFLECVQDMDHENMFWYRQDPGLGLRLIYFSYDVKMKEKGDIPEGYSVSREKKERFSLILESASTNQTSMYLCASLSYNEGGDNSPLHFGNGTRLTVT.

The V and J genes are TRBV18 and TRBJ2-1, with D maybe TRBD2 (5 bases). The CDR3 sequence is 12 residues long. The V gene lost 5 bases and the J gene lost 7 bases, with 9 bases spanning the gap. The germline CDR1 and CDR2 sequences are KGHSH and LQKENI. This CDR3 is CASSAEGNEQFF. CDR3 nucleotides: TGTGCCAGCTCAGCTGAGGGTAATGAGCAGTTCTTC. Together with reference TRBV18 and TRBJ2-1, the CDR3 gives the full variable domain: NAGVMQNPRHLVRRRGQEARLRCSPMKGHSHVYWYRQLPEEGLKFMVYLQKENIIDESGMPKERFSAEFPKEGPSILRIQQVVRGDSAAYFCASSAEGNEQFFGPGTRLTVL.

V gene TRBV24-1 combines with J gene TRBJ2-1; TRBD1 is a possible D gene (6 bases). CDR1 is KGHDR and CDR2 is SFDVKD in the germline V gene. The CDR3 runs 14 residues. V lost 3 bases and J 5 bases, leaving 10 bases between the germline ends. CDR3 nucleotides: TGTGCCACCAGTGATACAGGGATAGACAATGAGCAGTTCTTC. Translating it yields CATSDTGIDNEQFF.

The rearrangement uses TRBV9 and TRBJ2-3, with 10 bases matching TRBD2. The length of the CDR3 is 17 residues. Trimming at V came to 1 base and at J to 1 base, leaving 6 bases not matched to a gene. CDR1 and CDR2 from the germline V gene are SGDLS and YYNGEE. The DNA of the CDR3 is TGTGCCAGCAGCGTACCTCAGCGGGAGGGAGGCACAGATACGCAGTATTTT. Its protein product is CASSVPQREGGTDTQYF. Based on the CDR3 plus reference TRBV9 and TRBJ2-3, the full variable domain is DSGVTQTPKHLITATGQRVTLRCSPRSGDLSVYWYQQSLDQGLQFLIQYYNGEERAKGNILERFSAQQFPDLHSELNLSSLELGDSALYFCASSVPQREGGTDTQYFGPGTRLTVL.